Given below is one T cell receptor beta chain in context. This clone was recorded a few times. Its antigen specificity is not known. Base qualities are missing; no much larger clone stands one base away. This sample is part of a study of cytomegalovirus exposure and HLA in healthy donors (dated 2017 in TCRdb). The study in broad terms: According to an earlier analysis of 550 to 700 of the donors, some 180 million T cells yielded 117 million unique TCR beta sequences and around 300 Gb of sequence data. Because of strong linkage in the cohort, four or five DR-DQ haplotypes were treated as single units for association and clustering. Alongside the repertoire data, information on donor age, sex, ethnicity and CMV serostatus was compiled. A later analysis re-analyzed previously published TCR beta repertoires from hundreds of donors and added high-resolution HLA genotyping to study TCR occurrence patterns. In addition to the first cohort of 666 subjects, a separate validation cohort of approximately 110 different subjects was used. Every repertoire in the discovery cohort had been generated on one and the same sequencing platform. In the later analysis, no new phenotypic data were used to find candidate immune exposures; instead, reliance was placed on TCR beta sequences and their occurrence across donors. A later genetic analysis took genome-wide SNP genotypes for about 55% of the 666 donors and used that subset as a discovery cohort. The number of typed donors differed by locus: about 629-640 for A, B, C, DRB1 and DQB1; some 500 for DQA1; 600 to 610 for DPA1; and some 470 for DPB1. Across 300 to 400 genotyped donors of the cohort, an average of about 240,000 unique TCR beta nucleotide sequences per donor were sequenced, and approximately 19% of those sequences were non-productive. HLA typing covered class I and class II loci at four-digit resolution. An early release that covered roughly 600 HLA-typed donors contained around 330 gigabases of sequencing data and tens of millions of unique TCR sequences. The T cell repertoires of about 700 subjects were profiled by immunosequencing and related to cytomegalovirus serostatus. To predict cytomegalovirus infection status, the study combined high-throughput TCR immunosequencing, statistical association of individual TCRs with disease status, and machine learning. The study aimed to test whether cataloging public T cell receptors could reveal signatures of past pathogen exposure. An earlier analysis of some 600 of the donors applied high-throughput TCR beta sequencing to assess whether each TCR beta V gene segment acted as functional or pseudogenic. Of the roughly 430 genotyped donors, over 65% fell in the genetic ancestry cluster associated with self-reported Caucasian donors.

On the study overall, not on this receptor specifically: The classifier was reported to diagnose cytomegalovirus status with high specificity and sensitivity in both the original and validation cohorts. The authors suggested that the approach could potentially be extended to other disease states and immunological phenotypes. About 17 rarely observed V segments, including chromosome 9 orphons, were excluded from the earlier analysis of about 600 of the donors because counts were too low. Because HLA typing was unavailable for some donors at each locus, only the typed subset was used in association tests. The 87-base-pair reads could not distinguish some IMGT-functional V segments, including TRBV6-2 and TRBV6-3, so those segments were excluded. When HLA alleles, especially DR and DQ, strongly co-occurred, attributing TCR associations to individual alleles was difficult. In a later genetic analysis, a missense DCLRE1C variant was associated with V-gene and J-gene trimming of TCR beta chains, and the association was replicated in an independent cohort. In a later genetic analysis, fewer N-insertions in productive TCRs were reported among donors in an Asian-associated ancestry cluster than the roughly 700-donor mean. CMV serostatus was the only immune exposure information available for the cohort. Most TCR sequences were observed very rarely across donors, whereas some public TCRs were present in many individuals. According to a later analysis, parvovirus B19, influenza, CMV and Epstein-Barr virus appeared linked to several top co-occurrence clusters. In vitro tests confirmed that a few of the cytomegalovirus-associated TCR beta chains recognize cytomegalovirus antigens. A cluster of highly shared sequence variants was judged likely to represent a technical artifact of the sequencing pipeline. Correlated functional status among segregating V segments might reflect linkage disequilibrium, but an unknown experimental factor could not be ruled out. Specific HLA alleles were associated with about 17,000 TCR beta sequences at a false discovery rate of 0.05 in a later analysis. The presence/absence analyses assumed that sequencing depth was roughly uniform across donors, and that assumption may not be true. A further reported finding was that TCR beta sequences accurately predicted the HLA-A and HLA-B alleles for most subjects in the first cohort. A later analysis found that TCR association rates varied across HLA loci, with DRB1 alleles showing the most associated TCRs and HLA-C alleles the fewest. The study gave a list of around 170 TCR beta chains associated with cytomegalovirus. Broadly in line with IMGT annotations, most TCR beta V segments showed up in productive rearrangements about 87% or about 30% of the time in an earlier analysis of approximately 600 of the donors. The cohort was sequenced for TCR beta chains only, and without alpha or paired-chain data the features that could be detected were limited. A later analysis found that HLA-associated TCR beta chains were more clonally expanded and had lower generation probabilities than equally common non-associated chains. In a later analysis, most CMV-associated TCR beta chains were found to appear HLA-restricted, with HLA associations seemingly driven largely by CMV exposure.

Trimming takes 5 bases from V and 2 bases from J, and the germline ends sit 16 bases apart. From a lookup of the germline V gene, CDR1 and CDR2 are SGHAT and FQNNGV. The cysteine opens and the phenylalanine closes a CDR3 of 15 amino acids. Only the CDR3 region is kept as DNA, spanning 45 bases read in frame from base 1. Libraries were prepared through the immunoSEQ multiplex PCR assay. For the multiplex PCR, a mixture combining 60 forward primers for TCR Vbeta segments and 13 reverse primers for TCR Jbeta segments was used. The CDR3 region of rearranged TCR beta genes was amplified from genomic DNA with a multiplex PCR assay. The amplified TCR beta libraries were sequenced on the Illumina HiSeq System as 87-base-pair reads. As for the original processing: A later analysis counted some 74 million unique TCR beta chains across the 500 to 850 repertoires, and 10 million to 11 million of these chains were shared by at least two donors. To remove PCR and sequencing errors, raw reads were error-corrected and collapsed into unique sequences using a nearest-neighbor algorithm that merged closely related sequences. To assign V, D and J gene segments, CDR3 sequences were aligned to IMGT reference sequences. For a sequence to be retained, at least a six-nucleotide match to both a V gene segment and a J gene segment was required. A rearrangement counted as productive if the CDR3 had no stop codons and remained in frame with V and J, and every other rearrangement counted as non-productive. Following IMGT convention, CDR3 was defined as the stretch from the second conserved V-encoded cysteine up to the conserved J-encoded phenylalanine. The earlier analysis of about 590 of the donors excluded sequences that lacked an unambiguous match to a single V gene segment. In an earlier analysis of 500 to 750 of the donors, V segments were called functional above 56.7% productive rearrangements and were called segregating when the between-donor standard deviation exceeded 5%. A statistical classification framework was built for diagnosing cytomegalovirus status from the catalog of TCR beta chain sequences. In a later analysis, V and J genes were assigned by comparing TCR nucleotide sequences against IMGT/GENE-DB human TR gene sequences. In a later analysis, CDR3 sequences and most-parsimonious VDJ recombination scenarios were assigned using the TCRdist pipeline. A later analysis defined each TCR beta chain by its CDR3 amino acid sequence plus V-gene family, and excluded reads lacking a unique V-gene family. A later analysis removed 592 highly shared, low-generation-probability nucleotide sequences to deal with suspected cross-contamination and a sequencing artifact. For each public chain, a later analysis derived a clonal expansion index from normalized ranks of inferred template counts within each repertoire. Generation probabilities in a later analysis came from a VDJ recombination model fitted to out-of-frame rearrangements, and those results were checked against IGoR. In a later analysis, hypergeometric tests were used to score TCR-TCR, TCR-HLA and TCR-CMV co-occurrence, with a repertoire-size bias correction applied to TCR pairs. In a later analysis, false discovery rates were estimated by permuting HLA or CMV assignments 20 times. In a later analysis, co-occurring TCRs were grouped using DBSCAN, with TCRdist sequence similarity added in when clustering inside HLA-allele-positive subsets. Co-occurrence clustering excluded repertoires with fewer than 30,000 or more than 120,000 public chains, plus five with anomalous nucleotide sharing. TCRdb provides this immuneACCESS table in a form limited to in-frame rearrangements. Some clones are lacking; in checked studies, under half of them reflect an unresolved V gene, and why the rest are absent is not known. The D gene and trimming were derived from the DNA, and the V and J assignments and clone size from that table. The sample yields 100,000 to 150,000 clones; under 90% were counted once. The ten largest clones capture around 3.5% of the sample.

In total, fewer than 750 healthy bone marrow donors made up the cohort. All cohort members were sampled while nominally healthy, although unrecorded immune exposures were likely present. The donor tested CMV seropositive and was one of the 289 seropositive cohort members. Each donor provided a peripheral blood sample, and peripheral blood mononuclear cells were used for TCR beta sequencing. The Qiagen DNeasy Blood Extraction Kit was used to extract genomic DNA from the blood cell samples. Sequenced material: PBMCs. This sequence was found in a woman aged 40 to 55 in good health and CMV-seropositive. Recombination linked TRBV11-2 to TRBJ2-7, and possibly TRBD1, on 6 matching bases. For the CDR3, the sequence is CASSKIRQDPYEQYF. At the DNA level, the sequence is TGTGCCAGCAGCAAAATAAGACAGGATCCCTACGAGCAGTACTTC.